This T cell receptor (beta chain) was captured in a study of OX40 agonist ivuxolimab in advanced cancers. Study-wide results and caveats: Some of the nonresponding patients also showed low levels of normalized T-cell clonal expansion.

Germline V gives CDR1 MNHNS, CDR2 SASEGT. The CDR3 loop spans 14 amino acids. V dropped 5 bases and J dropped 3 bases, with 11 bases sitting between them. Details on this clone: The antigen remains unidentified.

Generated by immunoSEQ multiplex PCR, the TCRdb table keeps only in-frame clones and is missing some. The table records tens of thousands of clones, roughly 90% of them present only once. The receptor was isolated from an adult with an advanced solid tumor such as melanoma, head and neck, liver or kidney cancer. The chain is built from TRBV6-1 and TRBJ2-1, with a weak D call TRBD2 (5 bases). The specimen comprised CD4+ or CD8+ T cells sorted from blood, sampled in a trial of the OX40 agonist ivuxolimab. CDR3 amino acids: CASSQREIYNEQFF. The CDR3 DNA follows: TGTGCCAGCAGTCAAAGGGAGATCTACAATGAGCAGTTCTTC.